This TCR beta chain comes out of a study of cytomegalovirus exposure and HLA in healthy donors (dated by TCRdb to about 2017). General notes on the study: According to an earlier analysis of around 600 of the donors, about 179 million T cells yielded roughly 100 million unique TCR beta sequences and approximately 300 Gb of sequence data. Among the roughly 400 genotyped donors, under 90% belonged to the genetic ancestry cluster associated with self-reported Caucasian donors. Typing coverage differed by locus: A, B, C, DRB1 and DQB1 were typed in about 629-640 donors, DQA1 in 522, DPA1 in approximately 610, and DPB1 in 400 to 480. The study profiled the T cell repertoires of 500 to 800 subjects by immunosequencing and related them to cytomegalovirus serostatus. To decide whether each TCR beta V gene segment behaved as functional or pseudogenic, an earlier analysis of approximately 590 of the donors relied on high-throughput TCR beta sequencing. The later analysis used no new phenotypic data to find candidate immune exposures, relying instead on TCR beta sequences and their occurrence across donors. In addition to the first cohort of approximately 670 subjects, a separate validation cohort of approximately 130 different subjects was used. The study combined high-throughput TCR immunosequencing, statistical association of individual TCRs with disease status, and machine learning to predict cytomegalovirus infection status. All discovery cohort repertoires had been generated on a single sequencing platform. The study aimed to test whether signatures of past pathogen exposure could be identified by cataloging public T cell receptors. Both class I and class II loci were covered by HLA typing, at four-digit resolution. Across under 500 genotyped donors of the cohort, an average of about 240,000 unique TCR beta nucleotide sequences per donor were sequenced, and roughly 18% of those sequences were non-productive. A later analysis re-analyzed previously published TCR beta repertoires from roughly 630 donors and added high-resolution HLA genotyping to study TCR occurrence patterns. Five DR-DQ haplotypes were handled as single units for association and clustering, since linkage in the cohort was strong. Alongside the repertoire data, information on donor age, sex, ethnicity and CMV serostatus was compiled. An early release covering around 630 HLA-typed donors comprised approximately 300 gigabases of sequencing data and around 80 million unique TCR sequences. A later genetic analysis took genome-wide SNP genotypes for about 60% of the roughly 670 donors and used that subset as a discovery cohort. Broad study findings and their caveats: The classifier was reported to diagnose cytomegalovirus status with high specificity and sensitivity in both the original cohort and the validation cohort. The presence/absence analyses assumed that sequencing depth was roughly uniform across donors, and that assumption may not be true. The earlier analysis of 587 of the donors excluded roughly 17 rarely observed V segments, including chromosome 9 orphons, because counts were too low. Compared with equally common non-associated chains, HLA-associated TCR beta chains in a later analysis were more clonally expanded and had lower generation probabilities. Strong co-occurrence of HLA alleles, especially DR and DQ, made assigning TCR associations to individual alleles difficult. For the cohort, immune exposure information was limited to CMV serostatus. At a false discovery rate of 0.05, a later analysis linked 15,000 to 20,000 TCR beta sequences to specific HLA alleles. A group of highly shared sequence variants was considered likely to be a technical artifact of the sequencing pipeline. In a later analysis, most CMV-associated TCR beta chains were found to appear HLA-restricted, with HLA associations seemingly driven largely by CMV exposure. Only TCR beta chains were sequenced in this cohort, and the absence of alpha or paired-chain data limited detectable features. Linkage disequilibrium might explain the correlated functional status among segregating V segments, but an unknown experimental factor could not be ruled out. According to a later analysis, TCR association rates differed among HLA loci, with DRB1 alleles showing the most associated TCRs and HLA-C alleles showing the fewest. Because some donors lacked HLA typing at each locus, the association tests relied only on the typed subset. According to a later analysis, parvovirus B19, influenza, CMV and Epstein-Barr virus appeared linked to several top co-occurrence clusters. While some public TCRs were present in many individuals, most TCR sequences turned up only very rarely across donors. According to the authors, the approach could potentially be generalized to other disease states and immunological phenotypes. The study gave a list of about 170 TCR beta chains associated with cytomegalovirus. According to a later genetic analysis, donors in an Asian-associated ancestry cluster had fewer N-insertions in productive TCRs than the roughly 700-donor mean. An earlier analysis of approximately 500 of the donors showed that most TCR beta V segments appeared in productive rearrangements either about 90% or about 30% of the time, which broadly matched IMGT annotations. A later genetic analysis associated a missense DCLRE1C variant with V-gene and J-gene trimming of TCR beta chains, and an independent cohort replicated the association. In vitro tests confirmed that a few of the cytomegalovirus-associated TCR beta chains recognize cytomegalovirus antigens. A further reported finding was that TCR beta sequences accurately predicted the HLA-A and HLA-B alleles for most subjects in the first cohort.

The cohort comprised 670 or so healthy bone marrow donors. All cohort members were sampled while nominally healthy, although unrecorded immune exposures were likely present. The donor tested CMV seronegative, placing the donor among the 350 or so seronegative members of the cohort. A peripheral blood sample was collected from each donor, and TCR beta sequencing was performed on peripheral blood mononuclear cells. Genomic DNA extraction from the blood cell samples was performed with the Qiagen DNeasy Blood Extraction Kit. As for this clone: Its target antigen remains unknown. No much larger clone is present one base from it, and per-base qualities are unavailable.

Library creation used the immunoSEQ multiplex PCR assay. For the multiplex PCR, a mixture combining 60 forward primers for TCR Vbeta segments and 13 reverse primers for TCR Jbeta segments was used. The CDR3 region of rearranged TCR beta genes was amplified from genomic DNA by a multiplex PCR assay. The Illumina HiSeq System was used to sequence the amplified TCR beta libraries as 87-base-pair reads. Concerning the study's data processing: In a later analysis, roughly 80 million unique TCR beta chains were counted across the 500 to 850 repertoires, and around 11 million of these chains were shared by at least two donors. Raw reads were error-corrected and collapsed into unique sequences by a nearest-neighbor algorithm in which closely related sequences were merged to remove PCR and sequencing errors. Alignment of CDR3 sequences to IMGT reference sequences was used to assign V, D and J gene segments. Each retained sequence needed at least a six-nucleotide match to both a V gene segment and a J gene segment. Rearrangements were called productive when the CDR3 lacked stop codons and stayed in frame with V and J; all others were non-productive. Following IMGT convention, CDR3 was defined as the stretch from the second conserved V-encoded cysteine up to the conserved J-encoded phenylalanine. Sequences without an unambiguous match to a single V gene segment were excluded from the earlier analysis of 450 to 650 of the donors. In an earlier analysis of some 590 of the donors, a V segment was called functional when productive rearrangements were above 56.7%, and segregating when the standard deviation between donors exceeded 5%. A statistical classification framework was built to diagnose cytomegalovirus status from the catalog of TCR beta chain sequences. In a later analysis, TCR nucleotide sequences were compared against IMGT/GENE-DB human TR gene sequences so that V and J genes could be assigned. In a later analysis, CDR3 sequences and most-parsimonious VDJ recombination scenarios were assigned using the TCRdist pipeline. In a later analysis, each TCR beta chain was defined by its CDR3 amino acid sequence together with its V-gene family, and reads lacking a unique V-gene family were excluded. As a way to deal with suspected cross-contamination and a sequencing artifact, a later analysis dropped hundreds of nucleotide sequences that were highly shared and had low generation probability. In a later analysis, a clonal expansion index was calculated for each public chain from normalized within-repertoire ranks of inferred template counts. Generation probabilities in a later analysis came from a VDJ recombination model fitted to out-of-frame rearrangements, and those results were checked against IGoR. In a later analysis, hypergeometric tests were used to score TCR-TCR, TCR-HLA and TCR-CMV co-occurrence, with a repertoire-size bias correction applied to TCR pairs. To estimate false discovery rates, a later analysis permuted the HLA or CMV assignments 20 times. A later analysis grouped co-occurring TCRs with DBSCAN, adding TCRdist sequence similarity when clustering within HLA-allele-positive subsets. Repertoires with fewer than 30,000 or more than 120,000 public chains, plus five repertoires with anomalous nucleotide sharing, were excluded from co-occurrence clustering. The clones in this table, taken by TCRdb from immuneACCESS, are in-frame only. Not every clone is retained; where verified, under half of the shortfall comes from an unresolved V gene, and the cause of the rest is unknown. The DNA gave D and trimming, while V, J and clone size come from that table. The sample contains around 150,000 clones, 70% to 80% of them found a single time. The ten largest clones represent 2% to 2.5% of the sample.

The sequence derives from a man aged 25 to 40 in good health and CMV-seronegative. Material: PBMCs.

The CDR3 region reads CATSRERQGARDEQYF. The nucleotide sequence reads as follows: TGTGCCACCAGCAGAGAGCGACAGGGGGCTCGGGACGAGCAGTACTTC. This chain is built from TRBV15 and TRBJ2-7, with 10 middle bases fitting TRBD1. The CDR3 holds 16 amino acids from the cysteine to the phenylalanine. Only the CDR3 region is kept as DNA, spanning 48 bases read in frame from base 1. Trimming leaves V shorter by 0 bases and J shorter by 5 bases, with the junction holding 7 bases beyond the gene matches. The germline V gene encodes CDR1 LNHNV and CDR2 YYDKDF (reference sequence).